This TCR beta chain was observed in a study of control samples from healthy donors and cancer patients. Sequenced by immunoSEQ multiplex PCR; TCRdb stores in-frame clones only, minus some. The data show 260,000 or so clones, about four fifths seen once. CDR3 length: 11 residues. Per germline, CDR1 MNHEY and CDR2 SVGAGI. The chain links TRBV6-5 to TRBJ1-6; possibly TRBD1 for D (6 bases). Sequenced material: PBMCs. The sequence came from an older woman with lung cancer. The CDR3 DNA reads TGTGGTACAGGGACAAGGTCACCCCTCCACTTT. Translation: CGTGTRSPLHF.